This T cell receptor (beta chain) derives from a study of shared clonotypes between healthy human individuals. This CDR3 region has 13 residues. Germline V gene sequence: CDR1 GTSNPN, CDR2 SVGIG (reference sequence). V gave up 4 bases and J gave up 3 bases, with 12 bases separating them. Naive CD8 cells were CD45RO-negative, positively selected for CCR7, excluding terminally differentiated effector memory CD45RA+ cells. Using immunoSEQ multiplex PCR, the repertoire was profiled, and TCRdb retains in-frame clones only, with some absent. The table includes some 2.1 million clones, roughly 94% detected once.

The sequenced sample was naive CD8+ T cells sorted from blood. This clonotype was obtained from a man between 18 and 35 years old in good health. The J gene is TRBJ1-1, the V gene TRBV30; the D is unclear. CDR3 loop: CAWTLSADTEAFF. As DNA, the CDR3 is TGTGCCTGGACCCTATCGGCGGACACTGAAGCTTTCTTT.